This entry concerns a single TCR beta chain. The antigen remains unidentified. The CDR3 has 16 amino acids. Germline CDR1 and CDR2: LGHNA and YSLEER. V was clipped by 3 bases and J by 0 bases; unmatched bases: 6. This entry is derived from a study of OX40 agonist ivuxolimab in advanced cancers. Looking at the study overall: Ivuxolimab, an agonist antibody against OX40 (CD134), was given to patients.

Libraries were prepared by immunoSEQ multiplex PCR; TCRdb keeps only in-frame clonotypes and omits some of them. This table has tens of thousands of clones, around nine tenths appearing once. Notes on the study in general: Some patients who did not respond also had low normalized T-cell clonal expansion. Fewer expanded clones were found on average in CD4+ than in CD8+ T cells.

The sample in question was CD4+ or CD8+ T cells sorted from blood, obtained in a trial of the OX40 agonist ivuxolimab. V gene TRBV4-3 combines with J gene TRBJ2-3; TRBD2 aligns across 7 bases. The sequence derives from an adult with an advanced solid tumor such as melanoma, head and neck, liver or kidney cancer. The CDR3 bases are TGCGCCAGCAGCCAGCTACCTAGCGGTAGCACAGATACGCAGTATTTT. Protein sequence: CASSQLPSGSTDTQYF.